A single sample is the source of the 26 T cell receptor beta chains below, sequenced in a study of cytomegalovirus exposure and HLA in healthy donors. The PCR was carried out with 60 Vbeta primers and 13 Jbeta primers. Some clones are missing from TCRdb's copy, which holds only in-frame ones; the method was immunoSEQ multiplex PCR. The repertoire shows about 150,000 clones; the top ten hold about 1.7%. The sample taken for sequencing was PBMCs. The source is a woman aged 50 to 65 in good health and CMV-seronegative.

V and J are TRBV11-2 and TRBJ2-2; 8 bases are shared with TRBD1. The germline gives CDR1 SGHAT, CDR2 FQNNGV. The CDR3 consists of 16 residues. The junction had 5 bases not matched to a gene; V was cut back by 3 bases and J by 2 bases. The CDR3 bases are TGTGCCAGCAGCTTGACCGGGACAGGCAACACCGGGGAGCTGTTTTTT. Amino acids: CASSLTGTGNTGELFF.

In DNA, the CDR3 is TGTGCCAGCAGTTTAGGCAGGTCCTATGGCTACACCTTC. Protein: CASSLGRSYGYTF. The V gene is TRBV28, the J gene TRBJ1-2; D remains unclear. The length of the CDR3 is 13 residues. V dropped 2 bases and J dropped 4 bases, with 8 bases sitting between them. Germline V lookup: CDR1 MDHEN, CDR2 SYDVKM.

The chain links TRBV27 to TRBJ2-3; D possibly corresponds to TRBD2 (6 bases). V lost 5 bases and J lost 2, with 14 bases in between. The germline CDR1 and CDR2 sequences are MNHEY and SMNVEV (reference sequence). There are 15 residues in the CDR3. Here the CDR3 reads CASSPFTSTTDTQYF. CDR3 bases: TGTGCCAGCAGTCCCTTCACTAGCACCACAGATACGCAGTATTTT.

The chain combines TRBV11-2 with TRBJ1-1, with D unresolved. Germline V gene data show CDR1 as SGHAT and CDR2 as FQNNGV. CDR3 length equals 14 residues. The V gene lost 5 bases and the J gene lost 4 bases, with 14 bases spanning the gap. The CDR3 protein is CASSMGGPATEAFF. DNA for the CDR3: TGTGCCAGCAGCATGGGAGGGCCGGCCACTGAAGCTTTCTTT.

The V call is TRBV10-2, the J call TRBJ2-3; D remains unclear. CDR1 and CDR2 from the germline V gene are WSHSY and SAAADI. V was cut by 3 bases and J by 2 bases, with 6 bases left in between. The CDR3 is 13 residues long. The CDR3 DNA sequence: TGCGCCAGCAGTGATCCCTTCACAGATACGCAGTATTTT. It codes for CASSDPFTDTQYF.

The CDR3: CASSLVGSAEQFF. The CDR3 nucleotides read TGTGCCAGCAGCTTGGTTGGTAGTGCTGAGCAGTTCTTC. The chain employs TRBV5-6 and TRBJ2-1; D not resolved. V was trimmed by 0 bases and J by 9 bases, leaving 10 bases between them. The CDR3 has 13 amino acids. Germline V gives CDR1 SGHDT, CDR2 YYEEEE.

The chain couples TRBV9 to TRBJ1-1; no clear D. V dropped 0 bases and J dropped 8 bases, with 11 bases sitting between them. Germline V gene lookup returns CDR1 SGDLS and CDR2 YYNGEE. The CDR3 extends over 13 amino acids. The CDR3 sequence is CASSVGGRAEAFF. As DNA, the CDR3 is TGTGCCAGCAGCGTAGGTGGCCGTGCAGAAGCTTTCTTT.

As for this clone: A junction boundary mismatches the germline segment, possibly from a read error. The CDR3 DNA follows: TGTGCCGGGAGTAGCGGACAGGGGGCGAACATTCAGTACTTC. This sequence encodes CAGSSGQGANIQYF. This chain connects TRBV30 to TRBJ2-4; 11 bases match TRBD1. This CDR3 region has 14 residues. Germline loops: CDR1 GTSNPN, CDR2 SVGIG (reference sequence).

The CDR3 bases are TGTGCCAGCAGTTGGCCGGGAGACCTGAACACCGGGGAGCTGTTTTTT. Translation gives CASSWPGDLNTGELFF. The chain joins TRBV28 to TRBJ2-2; TRBD2 is a possible D gene (6 bases). CDR3 size: 16 residues. Deletions cut 4 bases from V and 1 base from J, with 13 bases between. The germline gives CDR1 MDHEN, CDR2 SYDVKM.

The rearrangement joins TRBV7-3 to TRBJ1-1; D gene ambiguous. The CDR3 extends over 14 amino acids. Germline-derived CDR1 and CDR2 are SGHTA and FQGTGA. Trimming shortened V by 0 bases and J by 6 bases, and 11 bases separated the two germline ends. The CDR3 loop reads CASSLTGGGSEAFF. CDR3 DNA sequence: TGTGCCAGCAGCTTAACGGGAGGAGGCTCTGAAGCTTTCTTT.

This chain uses TRBV7-9 with TRBJ2-2, with a weak D call TRBD1 (5 bases). The germline V gene has CDR1 SEHNR and CDR2 FQNEAQ (reference sequence). Between the trimmed V and J ends, which lost 2 bases and 8 bases, there was a span of 12 bases. The CDR3 is made up of 14 amino acids. The CDR3 region is CASSLTGYGGELFF. The CDR3 bases are TGTGCCAGCAGCTTAACAGGATATGGAGGGGAGCTGTTTTTT.

The V gene is TRBV28, the J gene TRBJ1-1; 8 bases line up with TRBD1. This CDR3 comprises 14 residues. Trimming cost V 6 bases and J 5 bases; bases outside gene matches: 8. The germline V gene encodes CDR1 MDHEN and CDR2 SYDVKM. CDR3 amino acids: CASSQGASGTEAFF. The CDR3 DNA sequence: TGTGCCAGCAGCCAGGGGGCTTCGGGGACTGAAGCTTTCTTT.

V usage is TRBV7-3 and J usage is TRBJ2-2, with 10 positions matching TRBD1. Per the germline V gene, CDR1 is SGHTA and CDR2 is FQGTGA. V shed 4 bases, J shed 6 bases, and the junction held 5 bases outside the gene matches. This CDR3 is 15 amino acids long. CDR3 nucleotides: TGTGCCAGCAGCTCACTGGGACAGGGGTCCGGGGAGCTGTTTTTT. As protein: CASSSLGQGSGELFF.

This sequence joins TRBV19 and TRBJ1-2, with 9 bases lining up with TRBD1. The CDR3 is made up of 15 amino acids. The V and J ends lost 10 bases and 4 bases, in that order; junction bases with no gene match: 13. Germline CDR1 is LNHDA and CDR2 is SQIVND (reference sequence). The CDR3 DNA follows: TGTGCCATCCGGTTACCGGGACAGGGTTTCTATGGCTACACCTTC. This codes for CAIRLPGQGFYGYTF.

The chain couples TRBV28 to TRBJ1-2; 8 positions agree with TRBD1. V trimming: 5 bases; J trimming: 4 bases; junction bases outside the gene matches: 9. The germline V gene has CDR1 MDHEN and CDR2 SYDVKM. The CDR3 consists of 15 residues. In DNA form, the CDR3 reads TGTGCCAGCAGTCCCCTGGACGACAGGGGCTATGGCTACACCTTC. It translates to CASSPLDDRGYGYTF.

V and J are TRBV28 and TRBJ2-3; weak D call: TRBD1 (5 bases). This CDR3 region has 14 residues. V lost 2 bases and J 7 bases, leaving 13 bases between the germline ends. Germline CDR1 and CDR2: MDHEN and SYDVKM. CDR3 nucleotide sequence: TGTGCCAGCAGTTTAGCGTTAGGGGTGAATACGCAGTATTTT. Its protein is CASSLALGVNTQYF. The full variable domain, in which reference TRBV28 and TRBJ2-3 provide the parts outside the CDR3, is DVKVTQSSRYLVKRTGEKVFLECVQDMDHENMFWYRQDPGLGLRLIYFSYDVKMKEKGDIPEGYSVSREKKERFSLILESASTNQTSMYLCASSLALGVNTQYFGPGTRLTVL.

CDR3 in amino acids: CASSLVASGHQETQYF. The CDR3 DNA reads TGTGCCAGCAGCTTAGTGGCTAGCGGGCACCAAGAGACCCAGTACTTC. The gene calls are TRBV7-2 and TRBJ2-5; 8 bases line up with TRBD2. CDR1 SGHTA and CDR2 FQGNSA come from the germline V gene. Losses at the gene ends were 1 base for V and 0 bases for J; bases not matched to a gene: 4. This CDR3 has 16 amino acids.

The rearrangement uses TRBV6-1 and TRBJ1-1; D is possibly TRBD1 (5 bases). The CDR3 has 14 residues. The germline gives CDR1 MNHNS, CDR2 SASEGT. V was pared by 1 base and J by 4 bases, with 10 bases between. CDR3 sequence reads: CASSEGRVATEAFF. For the CDR3, the DNA is TGTGCCAGCAGTGAAGGCAGGGTAGCCACTGAAGCTTTCTTT.

This chain connects TRBV9 to TRBJ1-6; TRBD1 might be the D (5 bases). The length of the CDR3 is 15 residues. The V gene lost 2 bases and the J gene lost 9 bases, with 15 bases spanning the gap. The germline gives CDR1 SGDLS, CDR2 YYNGEE. The CDR3: CASSVYDQGGSPLHF. CDR3 DNA: TGTGCCAGCAGCGTTTATGACCAGGGTGGTTCACCCCTCCACTTT.

The chain carries TRBV6-1 and TRBJ1-2; no reliable D call. With 2 bases removed from V and 3 bases from J, the gap between germline ends came to 7 bases. The CDR3 is made up of 13 amino acids. Germline CDR1 and CDR2: MNHNS and SASEGT. The CDR3 sequence: CASSEYTDYGYTF. Written as DNA, the CDR3 is TGTGCCAGCAGTGAATACACCGACTATGGCTACACCTTC.

The rearrangement joins TRBV29-1 to TRBJ2-5; a weak D match, TRBD2 (5 bases). Germline V gives CDR1 SQVTM, CDR2 ANQGSEA. This CDR3 region has 10 residues. V dropped 4 bases and J dropped 5 bases, with 5 bases sitting between them. In DNA, the CDR3 is TGCAGCGTTGGGGAGGAGACCCAGTACTTC. Protein product: CSVGEETQYF.

The chain employs TRBV9 and TRBJ2-7; 11 bases are shared with TRBD2. J gave up 0 bases and V 2 bases, and 10 bases lay outside the gene matches. The germline gives CDR1 SGDLS, CDR2 YYNGEE. This CDR3 spans 18 amino acids. The CDR3 region has the DNA TGTGCCAGCAGCGTCGGGACTAGCGGAGGCCCGTTCTCCTACGAGCAGTACTTC. Amino acid sequence: CASSVGTSGGPFSYEQYF.

The V and J genes are TRBV28 and TRBJ2-3; the D is unclear. Germline V gene sequence: CDR1 MDHEN, CDR2 SYDVKM. V dropped 4 bases and J dropped 4 bases, with 9 bases sitting between them. The CDR3 sequence is 13 residues long. The CDR3 DNA sequence: TGTGCCAGCAGTTCTCTCCCCCCAGATACGCAGTATTTT. Its translation is CASSSLPPDTQYF.

A word on this clone: A read error may account for a junction end that differs from germline. The chain combines TRBV7-2 with TRBJ1-1; D remains ambiguous. Germline V gene lookup returns CDR1 SGHTA and CDR2 FQGNSA. The CDR3 totals 14 residues. The CDR3 bases are TGTGCCAGCAGCCTAGCTAACGGGGTAACTGAAGCTTTCTTT. Protein sequence: CASSLANGVTEAFF.

The chain recombines TRBV10-3 with TRBJ1-5; TRBD1 agrees at 10 bases. This CDR3 is built from 15 residues. V lost 2 bases, J lost 6 bases, and 4 bases stayed unmatched. CDR1 and CDR2 (germline): ENHRY, SYGVKD. CDR3 loop: CAISEDRGPGQPQHF. The CDR3, as DNA: TGTGCCATCAGTGAGGACAGGGGGCCGGGTCAGCCCCAGCATTTT.

V and J are TRBV21-1 and TRBJ1-6; TRBD1, the table's D call, was not compared with the DNA. TRBV21-1 corresponds to a pseudogene. This CDR3 is built from 18 residues. CDR3 region: CASSKEGDRGSPGTPLHF. As DNA, the CDR3 is TGTGCCAGCAGCAAAGAGGGGGACAGGGGCTCCCCGGGGACACCCCTCCACTTT.